This T cell receptor beta chain was observed in a study of human CD8 memory T cell subsets. By frequency, this clonotype is medium-sized. Its antigen is not identified. Study-wide results and caveats: Greater diversity was suggested by Chao1 estimates for stem-like memory T cells than for precursor exhausted T cells.

This CDR3 is 15 amino acids long. Germline loops: CDR1 MDHEN, CDR2 SYDVKM. UMI-labeled 5' RACE was the method by which TCR beta libraries were made. No DNA is given; TCRdb re-called the 5' RACE reads and lists each CDR3 protein once. Seen in this sample are about 8,800 distinct CDR3 sequences; the ten most common clones hold around 14%. Exhausted-like traits marked the TPEX cells, which were CCR7+ PD-1+ TIGIT+ early memory CD8+ T cells. The sample consisted of CD8+ T cells from PBMCs. This receptor was identified in a human donor in good health. The rearrangement links TRBV28 to TRBJ2-7; there is no DNA to check the TCRdb D call of TRBD2. CDR3 protein: CASSLLAGTLYEQYF.